This T cell receptor beta chain was profiled in a study of T cells in Graves' hyperthyroidism and ophthalmopathy. This clonotype appeared many times. Uncontrolled infection, other autoimmune disease, pregnancy or lactation led to exclusion. Amplification of TCR beta CDR3 regions was performed using RNA transcripts as template. With the HTBI primer set, the TCR CDR3 went through a first round of RT-PCR. TCRdb independently ran MiXCR on the multiplex PCR reads; one entry per CDR3 protein. The sample records roughly 740,000 distinct CDR3 sequences, roughly 15% being singletons. The CDR3 length is 16 residues. The junction had 13 bases not matched to a gene; V was cut back by 5 bases and J by 6 bases.

The rearrangement joins TRBV12-3 or TRBV12-4 to TRBJ2-7; 10 bases fit TRBD2. The sequencing input was blood. This TCR came from a man younger than 30 with Graves' hyperthyroidism. CDR3 loop: CASSPGLAGDTGEQYF. The CDR3 DNA reads as TGTGCCAGCAGTCCCGGGCTAGCGGGAGACACAGGCGAGCAGTACTTC.